Presented here are 30 T cell receptor beta chains from one specimen sequenced in a study of blood T cells in healthy people across ages. For the second PCR, which ran for about 7 to 11 cycles, a sample-barcoded 5' primer and a J-beta primer mix were used. Via MiXCR, TCRdb re-called the 5' RACE reads, giving one row per CDR3 protein. Among fewer than 800,000 distinct CDR3 sequences listed, around 49% were seen once. The sample was blood. All receptors derive from a woman in her sixties in good health.

This sequence joins TRBV5-1 and TRBJ2-2; D is possibly TRBD1 (5 bases). V was shortened by 4 bases and J by 4 bases, with 23 bases between the two germline ends. This CDR3 contains 18 residues. Germline lookup yields CDR1 SGHRS and CDR2 YFSETQ. CDR3 sequence: CASSTRPPDMGFTGELFF. DNA of the CDR3: TGCGCCAGCAGCACTCGACCACCGGACATGGGTTTCACCGGGGAGCTGTTTTTT.

DNA of the CDR3: TGCAGTGCTGCGGCTCTTCGAGGGCGTGGCTACACCTTC. This translates into CSAAALRGRGYTF. This chain connects TRBV20-1 to TRBJ1-2; D remains unclear. This CDR3 has 13 amino acids. V was cut by 5 bases and J by 7 bases, with 17 bases left in between. Germline CDR1 DFQATT, CDR2 SNEGSKA (reference sequence).

This sequence joins TRBV20-1 and TRBJ2-3; D is unclear. CDR3 size: 14 residues. Germline lookup yields CDR1 DFQATT and CDR2 SNEGSKA (reference sequence). Trimming stripped 1 base from V and 2 bases from J, with 10 bases between. CDR3 in DNA: TGCAGTGCTAGAGGTGGATTCGCCACAGATACGCAGTATTTT. It is translated as CSARGGFATDTQYF.

The chain joins TRBV29-1 to TRBJ2-3; a possible D gene is TRBD2 (5 bases). Germline lookup yields CDR1 SQVTM and CDR2 ANQGSEA. Trimming shortened V by 4 bases and J by 2 bases, and 7 bases separated the two germline ends. The CDR3 is 12 residues long. The chain's CDR3 is CSVGSATDTQYF. The CDR3 nucleotides are TGCAGCGTTGGTAGCGCCACAGATACGCAGTATTTT.

This clonotype was detected only a few times. CDR3 DNA sequence: TGTGCCAGCAGCGTCCAGGGGGTGGGGGAGACCCAGTACTTC. Translating it yields CASSVQGVGETQYF. This sequence joins TRBV5-6 and TRBJ2-5, with TRBD1 matching 7 bases. CDR1 is SGHDT, CDR2 YYEEEE, per germline. The CDR3 is made up of 14 amino acids. V shed 4 bases and J 5 bases; nucleotides not matched to a gene: 8.

The chain couples TRBV5-5 to TRBJ1-1, with D possibly matching TRBD1 (6 bases). Germline V gene data show CDR1 as SGHKS and CDR2 as YYEKEE (reference sequence). Trimming removed 0 bases from V and 5 bases from J, with 11 bases in between. This CDR3 is built from 14 residues. CDR3 sequence reads: CASSLGPGVTEAFF. In DNA form, the CDR3 reads TGTGCCAGCAGCTTGGGACCAGGGGTAACTGAAGCTTTCTTT.

This clonotype was detected only a few times. V and J are TRBV7-2 and TRBJ2-3, with 9 bases that match TRBD2. The CDR3 has 16 residues. Germline assignment: CDR1 SGHTA and CDR2 FQGNSA. Unmatched junction bases numbered 10, after V lost 4 bases and J lost 5 bases. The CDR3 protein is CASSSLTQRGVDTQYF. CDR3 nucleotide sequence: TGTGCCAGCAGCTCCCTTACCCAGCGGGGGGTAGATACGCAGTATTTT.

This clonotype was observed a handful of times. This chain uses TRBV20-1 with TRBJ2-1, with 15 bases matching TRBD2. From germline, CDR1 is DFQATT and CDR2 SNEGSKA (reference sequence). This CDR3 is 15 amino acids long. J lost 10 bases, V lost 6 bases, and 10 bases had no gene match. The CDR3 DNA reads as TGCAGTGCAAGTAAGGGGACTAGCGGGAGGATGGAGCAGTTCTTC. This sequence encodes CSASKGTSGRMEQFF.

J is TRBJ2-5 and V is TRBV6-2 or TRBV6-3, with D possibly being TRBD1 (6 bases). V lost 7 bases and J 3 bases, leaving 21 bases between the germline ends. The CDR3 is 16 amino acids. Germline V gene lookup returns CDR1 MNHEY and CDR2 SVGEGT. CDR3 in DNA: TGTGCCAGCACCACCGACCCACAGGGTGGAGAAGAGACCCAGTACTTC. It translates to CASTTDPQGGEETQYF.

This clonotype was counted between two and nine times. Its ends do not fully match the called genes, so a read error is possible. V is TRBV7-3 and J is TRBJ2-7; TRBD1 agrees at 7 bases. Germline CDR1 SGHTA, CDR2 FQGTGA. The CDR3 is made up of 15 amino acids. The DNA for the CDR3 is TGTGCCAGCAGCTCCCTGACAGGGTTCCCCTACGAGCGGTACTTC. Amino acids: CASSSLTGFPYERYF.

The chain couples TRBV10-3 to TRBJ2-5; D remains unclear. CDR1 ENHRY and CDR2 SYGVKD come from the germline V gene. V was clipped by 2 bases and J by 1 base, with 11 bases between them. The CDR3 has 15 amino acids. The CDR3 loop reads CAISEVKGTQETQYF. CDR3 nucleotides: TGTGCCATCAGTGAGGTAAAAGGCACCCAAGAGACCCAGTACTTC.

The V call is TRBV7-8, the J call TRBJ2-5; TRBD1 might be the D (6 bases). Per germline, CDR1 SGHVS and CDR2 FQNEAQ. The germline V and J ends were trimmed by 4 bases and 2 bases, with 17 bases remaining between them. The CDR3 length is 16 residues. CDR3 nucleotides: TGTGCCAGCAGCTATCACCGGGACACCCGACAAGAGACCCAGTACTTC. This encodes CASSYHRDTRQETQYF.

This chain links TRBV12-3 or TRBV12-4 with TRBJ2-1, with 8 positions matching TRBD2. Unmatched junction bases numbered 8, after V lost 2 bases and J lost 5 bases. CDR3 size: 16 residues. This CDR3 reads CASSLTASGRNNEQFF. CDR3 bases: TGTGCCAGCAGTTTAACGGCTAGCGGGCGGAACAATGAGCAGTTCTTC.

The V gene is TRBV5-6, the J gene TRBJ1-2; D call uncertain. This CDR3 is 13 amino acids long. Trimming cost V 3 bases and J 8 bases, with 14 bases left between them. Germline assignment: CDR1 SGHDT and CDR2 YYEEEE. This chain's CDR3 is CASSSTSLRGYTF. The CDR3, as DNA: TGTGCCAGCAGCTCGACATCACTAAGGGGCTACACCTTC.

V gene TRBV20-1 combines with J gene TRBJ2-3, with TRBD2 identical over 12 bases. Germline CDR1 and CDR2: DFQATT and SNEGSKA (reference sequence). The V segment lost 6 bases and the J segment 4 bases; nucleotides outside the gene matches: 11. CDR3 length equals 16 residues. In DNA form, the CDR3 reads TGCAGTGCAGGTATCCTAGCGGGAGGGCCGGCAGATACGCAGTATTTT. It translates to CSAGILAGGPADTQYF.

This chain joins TRBV6-1 and TRBJ2-1, with 13 bases that match TRBD2. CDR1 and CDR2 from the germline V gene are MNHNS and SASEGT. The V and J ends lost 4 bases and 9 bases, in that order; junction bases with no gene match: 9. The CDR3 is 16 residues long. The CDR3 protein is CASSGTSGSWSREQFF. The CDR3, as DNA: TGTGCCAGCAGTGGGACTAGCGGGAGTTGGTCGCGTGAGCAGTTCTTC.

This clonotype was detected a few times. The chain joins TRBV5-1 to TRBJ2-2; 12 nucleotides match TRBD2. CDR1 SGHRS and CDR2 YFSETQ come from the germline V gene. CDR3 size: 16 residues. V lost 6 bases and J lost 4; bases outside the gene matches: 7. CDR3 DNA: TGCGCCAGCAACATCGGACTAGCGGGGATCACCGGGGAGCTGTTTTTT. Translation: CASNIGLAGITGELFF.

J is TRBJ2-7 and V is TRBV12-3 or TRBV12-4; D not resolved. V was cut by 6 bases and J by 2 bases, with 5 bases left in between. CDR3 length equals 11 residues. The CDR3 DNA sequence: TGTGCCAGCAGCAAAACCTACGAGCAGTACTTC. Encoded protein: CASSKTYEQYF.

This chain links TRBV2 with TRBJ2-6, with D maybe TRBD1 (6 bases). V was shortened by 10 bases and J by 3 bases, with 7 bases between the two germline ends. Germline CDR1 SNHLY, CDR2 FYNNEI. The CDR3 extends over 12 amino acids. CDR3 residues: CATGVGANVLTF. CDR3 sequence (DNA): TGTGCCACAGGGGTTGGGGCCAACGTCCTGACTTTC.

The chain joins TRBV20-1 to TRBJ1-2, with 9 bases aligning to TRBD1. J lost 6 bases, V lost 6 bases, and 8 bases had no gene match. This CDR3 is 13 amino acids long. CDR1 DFQATT and CDR2 SNEGSKA come from the germline V gene (reference sequence). This chain's CDR3 is CSARGQGLDGYTF. DNA for the CDR3: TGCAGTGCGAGGGGACAGGGCTTAGATGGCTACACCTTC.

There are a few counts of this clonotype. The chain recombines TRBV20-1 with TRBJ2-3, with 11 bases fitting TRBD2. Germline CDR1 and CDR2: DFQATT and SNEGSKA (reference sequence). The CDR3 has 17 residues. The V segment lost 0 bases and the J segment 2 bases; nucleotides outside the gene matches: 7. The CDR3 DNA reads TGCAGTGCTAGAGATACGGCTAGCGGGAGGTCCACAGATACGCAGTATTTT. It translates to CSARDTASGRSTDTQYF.

The table lists this clonotype with a few counts. The rearrangement links TRBV21-1 to TRBJ2-7; no DNA check was done on the table's D call, TRBD1. TRBV21-1 is listed as a pseudogene. The CDR3 length is 24 residues. The CDR3 DNA reads TGTGCCAGCAGCAAACCCGTAAGAGATAGGACAGGGGCCAAAACGACGGCGCGGTCCTACGAGCAGTACTTC. Translation: CASSKPVRDRTGAKTTARSYEQYF.

The CDR3 sequence is CASSGDVGTEAFF. The CDR3 DNA reads as TGTGCCAGCAGCGGCGATGTGGGCACTGAAGCTTTCTTT. The chain joins TRBV28 to TRBJ1-1; no clear D. The length of the CDR3 is 13 residues. V gave up 6 bases and J gave up 4 bases, with 12 bases separating them. Germline V gives CDR1 MDHEN, CDR2 SYDVKM.

The chain couples TRBV28 to TRBJ2-7, with TRBD2 identical over 10 bases. The CDR3 is 15 residues long. With 8 bases clipped from V and 2 bases from J, the junction kept 9 bases outside the gene matches. Germline V lookup: CDR1 MDHEN, CDR2 SYDVKM. CDR3 DNA: TGTGCCAGCGCCGTAATAGCGGGAGGCCCCTACGAGCAGTACTTC. This sequence encodes CASAVIAGGPYEQYF.

This clonotype came up a few times. V usage is TRBV2 and J usage is TRBJ2-3; D perhaps matches TRBD1 (7 bases). This CDR3 region has 15 residues. The ends were cut back, 2 bases at V and 5 bases at J, with 14 bases in the middle. In germline, CDR1 is SNHLY, CDR2 FYNNEI. This CDR3 is CASSEQGQGGDTQYF. DNA of the CDR3: TGTGCCAGCAGTGAACAAGGTCAGGGGGGAGATACGCAGTATTTT.

CDR3 sequence reads: CSARDTRGASGANVLTF. The CDR3 DNA reads TGCAGTGCTAGAGATACGAGAGGAGCTTCTGGGGCCAACGTCCTGACTTTC. The chain joins TRBV20-1 to TRBJ2-6; D not certain. V gave up 0 bases and J gave up 1 base, with 13 bases separating them. The length of the CDR3 is 17 residues. Germline lookup yields CDR1 DFQATT and CDR2 SNEGSKA (reference sequence).

This clonotype showed up just a few times. The rearrangement uses TRBV12-3 or TRBV12-4 and TRBJ1-2, with D possibly TRBD1 on 5 matching bases. This CDR3 contains 15 residues. Trimming took 6 bases from V and 4 from J, leaving 18 bases between them. The DNA for the CDR3 is TGTGCCAGCAGCCCCGGGGGGTACGAAGGCTATGGCTACACCTTC. This gives the protein CASSPGGYEGYGYTF.

The rearrangement links TRBV20-1 to TRBJ2-1, with D possibly TRBD2 on 7 matching bases. The V and J ends lost 3 bases and 4 bases respectively, with 10 bases between them. The germline CDR1 and CDR2 sequences are DFQATT and SNEGSKA (reference sequence). This CDR3 spans 13 amino acids. The CDR3 here is CSASGGQYNEQFF. CDR3 nucleotide sequence: TGCAGTGCTAGCGGGGGGCAATACAATGAGCAGTTCTTC.

The chain joins TRBV7-9 to TRBJ1-4; the match to TRBD1 covers 11 bases. The J segment lost 8 bases and the V segment lost 5 bases, leaving 10 bases of the junction unmatched. Germline V gives CDR1 SEHNR, CDR2 FQNEAQ (reference sequence). The CDR3 is made up of 16 amino acids. CDR3 in amino acids: CASSPSPGQGGEKLFF. The CDR3 coding sequence is TGTGCCAGCAGCCCCAGCCCGGGACAGGGGGGGGAAAAACTGTTTTTT. Filled out from reference TRBV7-9 and TRBJ1-4, the complete variable domain reads DTGVSQNPRHKITKRGQNVTFRCDPISEHNRLYWYRQTLGQGPEFLTYFQNEAQLEKSRLLSDRFSAERPKGSFSTLEIQRTEQGDSAMYLCASSPSPGQGGEKLFFGSGTQLSVL.

The V gene is TRBV27, the J gene TRBJ1-6, with 9 positions matching TRBD1. The CDR3 consists of 15 residues. Germline V gives CDR1 MNHEY, CDR2 SMNVEV (reference sequence). V was clipped by 6 bases and J by 7 bases; unmatched bases: 7. CDR3 in DNA: TGTGCCAGCAGCCCAAGGGACAGGGCGAATTCACCCCTCCACTTT. Amino acid sequence: CASSPRDRANSPLHF.